A selection of T cell receptor beta chains follows, all from one sample in a study of T cells in localized non-small cell lung cancer. Repertoires were generated with immunoSEQ multiplex PCR, while TCRdb's copy carries only in-frame clones and drops some. The table lists approximately 11,000 clones, over 65% of them singletons. The sample here was peripheral blood, taken before any cancer treatment. These receptors were taken from a male donor at least 60 years old with stage I lung adenocarcinoma. Both conserved end residues are part of each CDR3. D genes are given only for firm matches. Some rows have no size entry. The others give once, few or many, or a class for an expanded clone.

d_call	v_call	j_call	clone_size	cdr3_nt	cdr3_aa
.	TRBV5-1	TRBJ2-5	.	TGCGCCAGCAGCTTGGGGGGGCTCCAAGAGACCCAGTACTTC	CASSLGGLQETQYF
.	TRBV27	TRBJ1-3	.	TGTGCCAGCAGCGGCTCTGGAAACACCATATATTTT	CASSGSGNTIYF
TRBD2	TRBV15	TRBJ2-5	.	TGTGCCACCAGCAGTCCGGCGGGGGGAGAGACCCAGTACTTC	CATSSPAGGETQYF
TRBD1	TRBV19	TRBJ2-3	.	TGTGCCAGTAGTAACATACAGGGGGCGATAGGAGATACGCAGTATTTT	CASSNIQGAIGDTQYF
.	TRBV29-1	TRBJ2-5	.	TGCAGCGTGACGGGTGGGCGAAACCAAGAGACCCAGTACTTC	CSVTGGRNQETQYF
.	TRBV6-1	TRBJ1-4	.	TGTGCCAGCAGTGAAGCCTGGCAAGGTACTAATGAAAAACTGTTTTTT	CASSEAWQGTNEKLFF
TRBD2	TRBV7-2	TRBJ2-7	.	TGTGCCAGCAGCACCAGTAGCGGGGGGGCCTACGAGCAGTACTTC	CASSTSSGGAYEQYF
.	TRBV6-1	TRBJ1-3	.	TGTGCCAGCAGTAGGGGAAATGGAAACACCATATATTTT	CASSRGNGNTIYF
TRBD1	TRBV7-2	TRBJ1-1	.	TGTGCCAGCAGGCCAGGGGGCCTTGACACTGAAGCTTTCTTT	CASRPGGLDTEAFF
TRBD1	TRBV18	TRBJ1-5	.	TGTGCCAGCTCACCCCCGACAGGGAATGGCAATCAGCCCCAGCATTTT	CASSPPTGNGNQPQHF
TRBD1	TRBV6-4	TRBJ1-5	.	TGTGCCAGCAGTGACTCTCCGGGACAGGGGGATCGGCAGCCCCAGCATTTT	CASSDSPGQGDRQPQHF
.	TRBV21-1	TRBJ1-5	.	TGTGCCAGCAGCAAACCTAGGACACCTAATAGCAATCAGCCCCAGCATTTT	CASSKPRTPNSNQPQHF
TRBD1	TRBV10-3	TRBJ2-7	.	TGTGCCATCAATCCGGACAGGGGGCGGTACGAGCAGTACTTC	CAINPDRGRYEQYF
TRBD1	TRBV28	TRBJ1-2	.	TGTGCCAGCAGCGCTCCGGGACAGTCCTATGGCTACACCTTC	CASSAPGQSYGYTF
TRBD1	TRBV7-9	TRBJ2-7	once	TGTGCCAGCAGCTTAGCGGCTCCGGGACAGGGTAGAATCGAGCAGTACTTC	CASSLAAPGQGRIEQYF
.	TRBV6-5	TRBJ2-1	.	TGTGCCAGCCAAGGGGGGAGCTCCTACAATGAGCAGTTCTTC	CASQGGSSYNEQFF
.	TRBV28	TRBJ1-5	.	TGTGCCAGCAGTTTAGTTAGGGATCAGCCCCAGCATTTT	CASSLVRDQPQHF
.	TRBV6-6	TRBJ2-5	.	TGTGCCAGCAGTCCCGTACCCGAGACCCAGTACTTC	CASSPVPETQYF
.	TRBV6-5	TRBJ1-4	few	TGTGCCAGCAGTTACTCAGGGGCTACTAATGAAAAACTGTTTTTT	CASSYSGATNEKLFF
TRBD1	TRBV18	TRBJ1-2	few	TGTGCCAGCTCACCACCGGAATGGACAGGTCTATACTATGGCTACACCTTC	CASSPPEWTGLYYGYTF
TRBD1	TRBV4-2	TRBJ2-5	.	TGTGCCAGCAGCCAAGATGACAGGGAGGAGACCCAGTACTTC	CASSQDDREETQYF
.	TRBV4-2	TRBJ2-5	.	TGTGCCAGCAGCCAAGAGCCGGGACAAGAAGAGACCCAGTACTTC	CASSQEPGQEETQYF
.	TRBV5-4	TRBJ2-3	.	TGTGCCAGCAGCTTGGATTCAAGCACAGATACGCAGTATTTT	CASSLDSSTDTQYF